This paragraph covers one TCR beta chain sequence. The antigen remains unidentified. Trimming took 5 bases from V and 1 from J; bases not matched to a gene: 5. CDR1 and CDR2 from the germline V gene are MNHEY and SMNVEV (reference sequence). This CDR3 region has 16 residues. These data belong to a study of shared clonotypes between healthy human individuals. Whole-study findings and limits: Shared clonotypes across all four donors exceeded non-shared ones in generation probability.

The data were produced by immunoSEQ multiplex PCR, yet TCRdb's version contains in-frame clones alone and is incomplete. The sample carries approximately 650,000 clones, 95% recorded once. Naive CD8 isolation took CD45RO-negative cells positively selected for CCR7 and excluded terminally differentiated effector memory CD45RA+ cells. The receptor's source is a woman aged 25 to 39 in good health. The sequenced sample was naive CD8+ T cells sorted from blood. V usage is TRBV27 and J usage is TRBJ1-5, with 10 bases aligning to TRBD1. The CDR3 bases are TGTGCCAGCAGTGTCCTGACAGGGGGCAGCAATCAGCCCCAGCATTTT. This sequence encodes CASSVLTGGSNQPQHF.